These 4 T cell receptor beta chains were sequenced from one sample in a study of CD8 T cell repertoires and HIV-1 epitope variants. Measured with immunoSEQ multiplex PCR; TCRdb has only the in-frame clones, and not every one. This sample has several thousand clones, with approximately 67% found just once. For these TCRs, the target antigens are not known. The material sequenced was cultured CD8+ T cells derived from PBMCs. Receptors originate from a male donor with HIV.

The gene calls are TRBV6-5 and TRBJ2-7; D is possibly TRBD1 (6 bases). CDR3 length: 13 amino acids. In germline, CDR1 is MNHEY, CDR2 SVGAGI. V was clipped by 7 bases and J by 3 bases, with 13 bases between them. This CDR3 is CASNPDSYYEQYF. The CDR3 coding sequence is TGTGCCAGCAACCCGGACAGCTACTACGAGCAGTACTTC.

This clone turned up a few times. The J gene is TRBJ1-1, the V gene TRBV28, with 7 nucleotides matching TRBD1. V lost 6 bases to trimming and J lost 4 bases; unmatched junction nucleotides: 8. This CDR3 is built from 14 residues. CDR1 and CDR2 from the germline V gene are MDHEN and SYDVKM. CDR3 in amino acids: CASRDLTGVTEAFF. The CDR3 DNA sequence: TGTGCCAGCAGGGACCTCACAGGGGTCACTGAAGCTTTCTTT.

The chain is built from TRBV28 and TRBJ2-2; TRBD2 matches at 10 bases. Germline V gives CDR1 MDHEN, CDR2 SYDVKM. There are 18 residues in the CDR3. V lost 10 bases, J lost 3 bases, and 17 bases stayed unmatched. CDR3 amino acids: CATSGLAGETDHTGELFF. In nucleotides, the CDR3 is TGTGCCACCTCTGGGCTAGCGGGGGAGACAGACCACACCGGGGAGCTGTTTTTT.

The CDR3: CASRVTSGGDVIQYF. DNA for the CDR3: TGTGCCAGTAGAGTGACTAGCGGGGGGGATGTCATTCAGTACTTC. This rearrangement joins TRBV19 to TRBJ2-4, with 14 bases fitting TRBD2. In germline, CDR1 is LNHDA, CDR2 SQIVND (reference sequence). There are 15 residues in the CDR3. The V and J ends lost 6 bases and 9 bases, in that order; junction bases with no gene match: 7.